This TCR beta chain was observed in a study of control samples from healthy donors and cancer patients. Profiling relied on immunoSEQ multiplex PCR, and the TCRdb table lists in-frame clones only, not all of them. The repertoire has approximately 100,000 clones, 85% to 90% of them found once; the top ten carry roughly 13%. The CDR3 runs 16 residues. Germline V gene data show CDR1 as SGHDT and CDR2 as YYEEEE. V was pared by 1 base and J by 2 bases, with 13 bases between. The sequence was collected from a man younger than 40 in good health. This chain links TRBV5-6 with TRBJ1-5; D gene uncertain. Material for sequencing was blood. The CDR3 coding sequence is TGTGCCAGCAGCTTGTTTTCTACGTGGGGCAATCAGCCCCAGCATTTT. Its protein is CASSLFSTWGNQPQHF.